The 18 T cell receptor beta chains presented below share a single source sample, sequenced in a study of Tregs in tolerant kidney transplant recipients. TCRdb's table, derived via immunoSEQ multiplex PCR, lists solely in-frame clones and lacks some. The table lists around 230,000 clones, about 86% of them singletons, with roughly 0.67% in the top ten. Sequencing was carried out using CD4+ T cells from blood. Receptors were obtained from a human donor in good health.

The chain carries TRBV27 and TRBJ1-4; D is unresolved. Germline loops: CDR1 MNHEY, CDR2 SMNVEV (reference sequence). The V and J ends lost 0 bases and 3 bases respectively, with 8 bases between them. The CDR3 totals 15 residues. As DNA, the CDR3 is TGTGCCAGCAGTTTATCGCGCCAGTCTAATGAAAAACTGTTTTTT. Translating gives CASSLSRQSNEKLFF.

This chain uses TRBV2 with TRBJ2-7, with TRBD2 as a possible D gene (6 bases). CDR3 length: 19 residues. Per germline, CDR1 SNHLY and CDR2 FYNNEI. V lost 3 bases, J lost 3 bases, and 27 bases lay in between. The CDR3 nucleotides are TGTGCCAGCAGTGACGTTGCGGGACGAGGGTCGACATGGGGCTACGAGCAGTACTTC. Translated, it gives CASSDVAGRGSTWGYEQYF.

This chain connects TRBV5-1 to TRBJ2-7; weak D call: TRBD1 (7 bases). Trimming removed 3 bases from V and 5 bases from J, with 15 bases in between. The CDR3 is 14 amino acids. The germline V gene has CDR1 SGHRS and CDR2 YFSETQ. The CDR3 protein is CASSWRRGRDEQYF. For the CDR3, the DNA is TGCGCCAGCAGCTGGAGGAGGGGGCGGGACGAGCAGTACTTC. The whole variable domain, filled in from reference TRBV5-1 and TRBJ2-7, reads KAGVTQTPRYLIKTRGQQVTLSCSPISGHRSVSWYQQTPGQGLQFLFEYFSETQRNKGNFPGRFSGRQFSNSRSEMNVSTLELGDSALYLCASSWRRGRDEQYFGPGTRLTVT.

The chain joins TRBV7-9 to TRBJ2-3; D unclear. The germline V gene has CDR1 SEHNR and CDR2 FQNEAQ (reference sequence). The ends were cut back, 4 bases at V and 0 bases at J, with 8 bases in the middle. The CDR3 has 14 amino acids. The CDR3 DNA reads TGTGCCAGCAGCTCCGGCTCTAGCACAGATACGCAGTATTTT. Translation gives CASSSGSSTDTQYF.

This chain uses TRBV19 with TRBJ1-2; 11 positions match TRBD1. Germline V gene sequence: CDR1 LNHDA, CDR2 SQIVND (reference sequence). CDR3 size: 15 residues. Trimming at V came to 6 bases and at J to 1 base, leaving 4 bases not matched to a gene. The CDR3 sequence: CASRGQGAINYGYTF. The CDR3 nucleotides read TGTGCCAGTAGAGGACAGGGGGCAATTAACTATGGCTACACCTTC.

The V call is TRBV7-9, the J call TRBJ2-5, with 11 nucleotides matching TRBD2. The CDR3 loop spans 16 amino acids. CDR1 and CDR2 (germline): SEHNR, FQNEAQ (reference sequence). The V segment lost 5 bases and the J segment 1 base; nucleotides outside the gene matches: 6. CDR3 in DNA: TGTGCCAGCAGCCACGCGACTAGCGGGGTCCAAGAGACCCAGTACTTC. Its translation: CASSHATSGVQETQYF.

The chain is built from TRBV18 and TRBJ1-2, with a weak D call TRBD1 (5 bases). The CDR3 runs to 14 residues. The germline CDR1 and CDR2 sequences are KGHSH and LQKENI. V was clipped by 3 bases and J by 2 bases, with 10 bases between them. This CDR3 is CASSPTTENYGYTF. DNA of the CDR3: TGTGCCAGCTCACCCACGACAGAAAACTATGGCTACACCTTC.

This chain links TRBV25-1 with TRBJ2-7; D unclear. This CDR3 is built from 11 residues. With 4 bases removed from V and 3 bases from J, the gap between germline ends came to 4 bases. Germline values: CDR1 MGHDK, CDR2 SYGVNS. The CDR3 reads CASSAIYEQYF. Here the CDR3 DNA reads TGTGCCAGCAGTGCGATCTACGAGCAGTACTTC.

This chain connects TRBV5-1 to TRBJ1-1, with D tentatively TRBD1 (5 bases). Germline V CDR1 and CDR2: SGHRS, YFSETQ. The V end was cut by 0 bases, the J end by 10 bases, with 16 bases between. There are 14 residues in the CDR3. As DNA, the CDR3 is TGCGCCAGCAGCTTGGGGCAGGGCCAAGGGGTAGCTTTCTTT. Its protein is CASSLGQGQGVAFF.

The chain joins TRBV5-1 to TRBJ2-1, with 9 nucleotides matching TRBD2. Germline CDR1 SGHRS, CDR2 YFSETQ. Trimming at V came to 0 bases and at J to 5 bases, leaving 6 bases not matched to a gene. The CDR3 contains 16 residues. Here the CDR3 DNA reads TGCGCCAGCAGCTTGGATGGCGGGGGGGCCAACAATGAGCAGTTCTTC. Amino acids: CASSLDGGGANNEQFF.

J is TRBJ1-2 and V is TRBV5-1; TRBD1 matches 9 bases. Unmatched junction bases numbered 8, after V lost 4 bases and J lost 4 bases. The CDR3 is made up of 15 amino acids. CDR1 is SGHRS and CDR2 is YFSETQ in the germline V gene. This chain's CDR3 is CASSLGQGTFYGYTF. Here the CDR3 DNA reads TGCGCCAGCAGCCTCGGACAGGGGACCTTCTATGGCTACACCTTC.

This chain uses TRBV5-1 with TRBJ1-1; perhaps TRBD1 as D (5 bases). Trimming stripped 4 bases from V and 6 bases from J, with 13 bases between. Germline V gene sequence: CDR1 SGHRS, CDR2 YFSETQ. The CDR3 is made up of 13 amino acids. CDR3 in amino acids: CASSPQGFPEAFF. The CDR3 coding sequence is TGCGCCAGCAGCCCTCAGGGTTTCCCTGAAGCTTTCTTT.

This chain connects TRBV4-1 to TRBJ1-4; no clear D gene. Germline-derived CDR1 and CDR2 are MGHRA and YSYEKL. This CDR3 comprises 15 residues. V lost 2 bases and J lost 0, with 7 bases in between. CDR3 sequence reads: CASSQPVTTNEKLFF. The DNA for the CDR3 is TGCGCCAGCAGCCAACCAGTGACAACTAATGAAAAACTGTTTTTT.

The chain employs TRBV4-1 and TRBJ1-2; D is ambiguous. The CDR3 runs 16 residues. V lost 2 bases and J 5 bases, leaving 18 bases between the germline ends. Germline V gene data show CDR1 as MGHRA and CDR2 as YSYEKL. CDR3 residues: CASSQTLDPQTYGYTF. CDR3 nucleotides: TGCGCCAGCAGCCAAACCTTGGACCCACAAACATATGGCTACACCTTC.

This sequence joins TRBV5-6 and TRBJ1-6; the match to TRBD1 covers 7 bases. V was pared by 4 bases and J by 13 bases, with 8 bases of the junction left unmatched. Per germline, CDR1 SGHDT and CDR2 YYEEEE. This CDR3 has 13 amino acids. The CDR3 is CASSTGQVLPLHF. The CDR3 DNA reads TGTGCCAGCAGCACAGGACAGGTGCTCCCCCTCCACTTT.

The chain uses TRBV30 and TRBJ2-1, with TRBD2 matching 11 bases. The germline V gene encodes CDR1 GTSNPN and CDR2 SVGIG (reference sequence). This CDR3 has 14 amino acids. Trimming took 2 bases from V and 12 from J; bases not matched to a gene: 9. In nucleotides, the CDR3 is TGTGCCTGGAGTAAGACTAGCGGGACGACTGGGCAGTTCTTC. It is translated as CAWSKTSGTTGQFF.

The gene calls are TRBV18 and TRBJ2-6; no firm D call. Trimming removed 0 bases from V and 0 bases from J, with 12 bases in between. In germline, CDR1 is KGHSH, CDR2 LQKENI. The CDR3 loop spans 18 amino acids. Here the CDR3 reads CASSPPNTPASGANVLTF. CDR3 in DNA: TGTGCCAGCTCACCACCGAATACGCCGGCCTCTGGGGCCAACGTCCTGACTTTC.

The V gene is TRBV5-4, the J gene TRBJ1-1; D call uncertain. Germline values: CDR1 SGHNT, CDR2 YYREEE (reference sequence). The CDR3 covers 14 residues. The germline V and J ends were trimmed by 0 bases and 4 bases, with 10 bases remaining between them. The CDR3 is CASSLEYWGTEAFF. The CDR3 nucleotides are TGTGCCAGCAGCTTGGAGTATTGGGGCACTGAAGCTTTCTTT.